This is a list of T cell receptor beta chains from one sample in a study of blood T cell repertoires in COVID-19. Method: immunoSEQ multiplex PCR; TCRdb's copy keeps in-frame clones and lacks some. The sample lists 110,000 to 150,000 clones, approximately 87% occurring once. The source material was peripheral blood. These receptors all stem from a human donor in a cohort sampled during active COVID-19. CDR3s include the opening cysteine and the closing phenylalanine or tryptophan. D genes are given only for firm matches. Expanded clones are given a class, and other clones once, few, many or no size at all.

TRBJ2-3	.	TRBV29-1	.	CSVETTRGDTQYF	TGCAGCGTTGAGACTACCCGCGGGGATACGCAGTATTTT
TRBJ1-1	.	TRBV4-3	.	CASSQEKAAFNTEAFF	TGCGCCAGCAGCCAAGAAAAGGCGGCATTTAACACTGAAGCTTTCTTT
TRBJ1-5	.	TRBV15	.	CATSRGGGWGQPQHF	TGTGCCACCAGCAGAGGTGGGGGGTGGGGGCAGCCCCAGCATTTT
TRBJ1-1	.	TRBV5-1	once	CASSLTGGDTEAFF	TGCGCCAGCAGCTTGACAGGCGGAGACACTGAAGCTTTCTTT
TRBJ1-6	TRBD1	TRBV6-5	.	CASLLPGQNNSPLHF	TGTGCCAGCCTCCTCCCGGGACAGAATAATTCACCCCTCCACTTT
TRBJ2-7	TRBD1	TRBV11-3	.	CASSSTGGPYEQYF	TGTGCCAGCAGCTCGACAGGGGGCCCCTACGAGCAGTACTTC
TRBJ2-7	.	TRBV11-3	.	CASSRDNSYEQYF	TGTGCCAGCAGCCGGGACAACTCCTACGAGCAGTACTTC
TRBJ2-5	.	TRBV7-6	.	CASSLNGGPRETQYF	TGTGCCAGCAGCTTAAATGGAGGGCCGAGGGAGACCCAGTACTTC
TRBJ2-2	.	TRBV5-4	.	CASSAGLNTGELFF	TGTGCCAGCAGCGCGGGGTTAAACACCGGGGAGCTGTTTTTT
TRBJ1-2	.	TRBV10-3	.	CAISGLARTVCGYTF	TGTGCCATCAGTGGGCTGGCGAGAACAGTCTGTGGCTACACCTTC
TRBJ1-6	.	TRBV12-5	.	CASGLSGESPLHF	TGTGCTAGTGGTCTCTCGGGGGAATCACCCCTCCACTTT
TRBJ2-2	TRBD2	TRBV19	.	CASSILAGGNGELFF	TGTGCCAGTAGTATACTAGCGGGGGGAAACGGGGAGCTGTTTTTT
TRBJ1-2	.	TRBV7-8	few	CASSLARDYGYTF	TGTGCCAGCAGCTTAGCGCGGGACTATGGCTACACCTTC
TRBJ2-3	.	TRBV2	.	CASSAVSGDGTQYF	TGTGCCAGCAGTGCCGTAAGCGGAGATGGGACGCAGTATTTT
TRBJ2-1	.	TRBV4-3	.	CASSRESYNEQFF	TGCGCCAGCAGCCGCGAATCTTACAATGAGCAGTTCTTC
TRBJ2-1	TRBD1	TRBV6-2/TRBV6-3	.	CASSYPGQRRNEQFF	TGTGCCAGCAGTTACCCGGGACAGCGACGCAATGAGCAGTTCTTC
TRBJ2-6	TRBD2	TRBV7-3	.	CASSLGLAGEAGGANVLTF	TGTGCCAGCAGCTTGGGACTAGCGGGAGAGGCGGGAGGGGCCAACGTCCTGACTTTC
TRBJ2-5	.	TRBV30	.	CAWSVGGTRPQYF	TGTGCCTGGAGTGTAGGTGGGACAAGGCCCCAGTACTTC
TRBJ2-5	.	TRBV6-5	.	CASSYSRSWETQYF	TGTGCCAGCAGTTACTCTAGGAGTTGGGAGACCCAGTACTTC
TRBJ1-1	TRBD1	TRBV3-1/TRBV3-2	few	CASSPRTGFRVEAFF	TGTGCCAGCAGCCCGCGGACAGGGTTTAGAGTTGAAGCTTTCTTT
TRBJ1-1	TRBD1	TRBV5-6	.	CASSELGTGGDTEAFF	TGTGCCAGCAGCGAGCTTGGGACAGGGGGTGACACTGAAGCTTTCTTT
TRBJ1-1	.	TRBV5-6	.	CASSLGYVRGMNTEAFF	TGTGCCAGCAGCTTGGGGTATGTCAGGGGCATGAACACTGAAGCTTTCTTT
TRBJ2-1	TRBD2	TRBV5-1	.	CASSPGTSGWYSNEQFF	TGCGCCAGCAGCCCGGGGACTAGCGGGTGGTATAGCAATGAGCAGTTCTTC
TRBJ2-7	.	TRBV7-9	.	CASSLVLSEQYF	TGTGCCAGCAGCTTAGTACTAAGCGAGCAGTACTTC
TRBJ2-1	TRBD2	TRBV6-5	.	CASSKLAGAAGEQFF	TGTGCCAGCAGCAAACTAGCGGGAGCGGCAGGTGAGCAGTTCTTC
TRBJ1-1	.	TRBV5-1	.	CASSSMGDGSTEAFF	TGCGCCAGCAGCAGTATGGGGGACGGGAGCACTGAAGCTTTCTTT
TRBJ2-5	TRBD2	TRBV25-1	.	CASSARLAGAQTQYF	TGTGCCAGCAGTGCAAGACTAGCGGGGGCACAAACCCAGTACTTC
TRBJ2-1	TRBD2	TRBV27	once	CASSISGVYNEQFF	TGTGCCAGCAGTATTAGCGGGGTCTACAATGAGCAGTTCTTC
TRBJ1-2	.	TRBV10-3	.	CAISTGTGGYGYTF	TGTGCCATCAGTACTGGGACTGGGGGCTATGGCTACACCTTC
TRBJ1-1	.	TRBV4-1	once	CASSQDHGVRTEAFF	TGCGCCAGCAGCCAAGATCACGGGGTCCGCACTGAAGCTTTCTTT
TRBJ1-5	.	TRBV18	once	CASSPTDNQPQHF	TGTGCCAGCTCACCGACTGACAATCAGCCCCAGCATTTT
TRBJ2-2	.	TRBV5-6	many	CASSPAGGNTGELFF	TGTGCCAGCAGCCCCGCTGGAGGGAACACCGGGGAGCTGTTTTTT
TRBJ2-3	TRBD2	TRBV5-1	.	CASSPRTSGSGTDTQYF	TGCGCCAGCAGCCCCAGGACTAGCGGGAGTGGCACAGATACGCAGTATTTT
TRBJ2-5	.	TRBV9	.	CASSVAMQETQYF	TGTGCCAGCAGCGTAGCTATGCAAGAGACCCAGTACTTC
TRBJ1-6	.	TRBV15	once	CATSRDITDNSPLHF	TGTGCCACCAGCAGAGATATAACGGATAATTCACCCCTCCACTTT
TRBJ1-1	.	TRBV19	.	CASSIATWGENPEAFF	TGTGCCAGTAGTATAGCCACGTGGGGGGAAAACCCTGAAGCTTTCTTT
TRBJ1-5	TRBD1	TRBV11-2	.	CASSLGTGFQPQHF	TGTGCCAGCAGCTTAGGGACAGGGTTTCAGCCCCAGCATTTT
TRBJ2-3	TRBD2	TRBV11-3	once	CASSFTGGAIGTQYF	TGTGCCAGCAGCTTTACGGGGGGAGCCATCGGGACGCAGTATTTT
TRBJ2-1	TRBD2	TRBV3-1/TRBV3-2	once	CASSQDRRGVENEQFF	TGTGCCAGCAGCCAAGATCGGCGGGGGGTGGAAAATGAGCAGTTCTTC
TRBJ2-3	TRBD2	TRBV6-2/TRBV6-3	.	CASSYRSGRAGDTQYF	TGTGCCAGCAGTTACCGTAGCGGGAGGGCCGGGGATACGCAGTATTTT
TRBJ1-5	.	TRBV7-8	.	CASSFSPRPPQHF	TGTGCCAGCAGCTTTTCTCCTCGTCCCCCCCAGCATTTT
TRBJ1-2	.	TRBV19	.	CASKKNPSDGYTF	TGTGCCAGTAAAAAAAACCCCTCGGATGGCTACACCTTC
TRBJ2-5	TRBD2	TRBV5-4	.	CASSPGGTSGQETQYF	TGTGCCAGCAGCCCAGGAGGGACTAGCGGGCAAGAGACCCAGTACTTC
TRBJ1-5	.	TRBV6-2/TRBV6-3	few	CASSYGGARRGNQPQHF	TGTGCCAGCAGTTACGGTGGGGCCCGCCGGGGCAATCAGCCCCAGCATTTT
TRBJ2-5	.	TRBV3-1/TRBV3-2	.	CAIPPRRILCQETQYF	TGTGCCATACCGCCGAGGAGGATCTTGTGCCAAGAGACCCAGTACTTC
TRBJ2-5	TRBD2	TRBV4-1	.	CASSQMGGQETQYF	TGCGCCAGCAGCCAGATGGGGGGGCAAGAGACCCAGTACTTC
TRBJ2-7	TRBD1	TRBV6-2/TRBV6-3	.	CASSYSDRGYSNPYEQYF	TGTGCCAGCAGTTACTCGGACAGGGGGTACTCCAACCCCTACGAGCAGTACTTC
TRBJ2-5	TRBD1	TRBV11-3	.	CASSLGGQGWQETQYF	TGTGCCAGCAGCTTAGGCGGACAGGGGTGGCAAGAGACCCAGTACTTC
TRBJ1-5	TRBD1	TRBV7-2	.	CASSASGGDPGQPQHF	TGTGCCAGCAGCGCCTCAGGGGGCGACCCGGGTCAGCCCCAGCATTTT
TRBJ1-6	.	TRBV10-2	.	CASSDSATPLHF	TGCGCCAGCAGTGACTCCGCGACACCCCTCCACTTT
TRBJ2-3	.	TRBV6-5	once	CASSLSQGSTDTQYF	TGTGCCAGCAGCCTTTCACAGGGTTCCACAGATACGCAGTATTTT
TRBJ2-4	.	TRBV11-3	.	CASSSGQKRAKNIQYF	TGTGCCAGCAGCTCCGGACAGAAGAGAGCCAAAAACATTCAGTACTTC
TRBJ2-2	TRBD1	TRBV7-8	.	CASSQSGTGLTGELFF	TGTGCCAGCAGCCAGTCCGGGACAGGGTTGACCGGGGAGCTGTTTTTT
TRBJ1-4	.	TRBV5-1	.	CASSLARRENEKLFF	TGCGCCAGCAGCTTGGCGAGACGGGAAAATGAAAAACTGTTTTTT
TRBJ2-5	TRBD2	TRBV5-1	once	CASRGGAGGQETQYF	TGCGCCAGCCGGGGCGGAGCGGGGGGGCAAGAGACCCAGTACTTC
TRBJ1-2	.	TRBV28	.	CASKTLTVDYGYTF	TGTGCCAGCAAGACCCTGACAGTGGACTATGGCTACACCTTC
TRBJ2-7	TRBD2	TRBV7-2	.	CASSLGLAGYEQYF	TGTGCCAGCAGCCTGGGACTAGCGGGCTACGAGCAGTACTTC